The source of this T cell receptor beta chain is a study of early T cells in non-severe SARS-CoV-2 infection. On the study more broadly: Alpha and beta chains were unpaired, from unsorted whole-blood bulk RNA.

Each cDNA molecule carried a unique molecular identifier. TCRdb fed the 5' RACE reads into MiXCR, producing one record per CDR3 protein. The sample gives 25,000 to 35,000 distinct CDR3 sequences, 5.5% to 7% of which show up once; 4% to 4.5% is in the top ten. This clonotype has at least ten counts. V lost 2 bases to trimming and J lost 2 bases; unmatched junction nucleotides: 8. The CDR3 totals 17 residues. Germline CDR1 reads SGHAT; CDR2 reads FQNNGV. The chain links TRBV11-2 to TRBJ2-7, with TRBD1 matching 11 bases. The material sequenced was whole blood. The receptor comes from an adult who was a healthcare worker with PCR-confirmed SARS-CoV-2 infection or an uninfected control (not recorded which). The CDR3: CASSLQRSGQGAYEQYF. The CDR3 DNA sequence: TGTGCCAGCAGCTTACAGAGGTCGGGACAGGGGGCCTACGAGCAGTACTTC.